This T cell receptor (beta chain) was sequenced during a study of cytomegalovirus exposure and HLA in healthy donors. Repertoires were generated with immunoSEQ multiplex PCR, while TCRdb's copy carries only in-frame clones and drops some. The data show approximately 200,000 clones, 85% to 95% seen once. What was sequenced was PBMCs. This TCR came from a woman younger than 35 in good health and CMV-seronegative.

The CDR3, as DNA: TGTGCCATCACCCCGGACAGTTCAGATACGCAGTATTTT. Translated, it gives CAITPDSSDTQYF. This chain joins TRBV10-3 and TRBJ2-3; D may be TRBD1 (6 bases). The CDR3 totals 13 residues. V lost 7 bases to trimming and J lost 4 bases, with 12 bases between them. Germline-derived CDR1 and CDR2 are ENHRY and SYGVKD.